This T cell receptor (beta chain) stems from a study of cytomegalovirus exposure and HLA in healthy donors. 13 Jbeta primers and 60 Vbeta primers were used for the PCR. TCRdb's table, derived via immunoSEQ multiplex PCR, lists solely in-frame clones and lacks some. The sample holds about 94,000 clones, 50% to 75% seen once. Germline-derived CDR1 and CDR2 are MDHEN and SYDVKM. The length of the CDR3 is 15 residues. With 8 bases clipped from V and 3 bases from J, the junction kept 10 bases outside the gene matches. The specimen was PBMCs. The chain employs TRBV28 and TRBJ2-3, with 8 bases identical to TRBD2. The sequence derives from a man younger than 45 in good health and CMV-seronegative. The CDR3 region has the DNA TGTGCCAGCCGGCACGGGGGGGCTTTGACAGATACGCAGTATTTT. This gives the protein CASRHGGALTDTQYF.